The rows below give T cell receptor beta chains drawn from one sample of a study of regulatory T cells in long-lasting Graves disease. TCRdb re-called the multiplex PCR reads with MiXCR, one entry per CDR3 protein. Counted here are 700,000 or so distinct CDR3 sequences, approximately 29% occurring once; the ten biggest clones make up around 42%. The sequenced sample was peripheral blood mononuclear cells (PBMCs), obtained when the disease was refractory, from a patient treated with antithyroid drugs. These receptors originate from a female donor with Graves disease. Both conserved end residues are part of each CDR3. D genes are given only for firm matches. Some rows mark clone size as missing; the rest say once, few, many or name a class of expanded clone.

>few|TRBD1|TRBJ1-2|TRBV11-2|18
CASSPPQGAVRWRYGYTF
TGTGCCAGCAGCCCTCCGCAGGGGGCGGTAAGATGGCGTTATGGCTACACCTTC
>NA|TRBD1|TRBJ1-2|TRBV7-9|15
CASSLKQGADYGYTF
TGTGCCAGCAGCTTAAAACAGGGGGCTGACTATGGCTACACCTTC
>many|NA|TRBJ2-5|TRBV2|12
CASSEQGETQYF
TGTGCCAGCAGTGAACAGGGGGAGACCCAGTACTTC
>NA|NA|TRBJ1-1|TRBV18|14
CASSPVTDGTEAFF
TGTGCCAGCTCACCAGTCACAGATGGCACTGAAGCTTTCTTT
>NA|NA|TRBJ1-2|TRBV4-1|15
CASSHPPRAIYGYTF
TGCGCCAGCAGCCATCCCCCACGGGCGATCTATGGCTACACCTTC
>NA|TRBD1|TRBJ1-1|TRBV12-5|14
CASGFGGDSTEAFF
TGTGCTAGTGGTTTCGGGGGGGACAGCACTGAAGCTTTCTTT
>NA|NA|TRBJ2-3|TRBV12-3/TRBV12-4|12
CASNGGSDTQYF
TGTGCCAGCAACGGGGGTTCGGATACGCAGTATTTT
>many|NA|TRBJ1-2|TRBV20-1|12
CSARRTDYGYTF
TGCAGTGCTAGACGGACAGACTATGGCTACACCTTC
>NA|NA|TRBJ1-2|TRBV2|12
CARRTGGFGYTF
TGTGCCAGACGGACGGGCGGATTCGGCTACACCTTC
>few|NA|TRBJ2-5|TRBV20-1|13
CSARVTGPETQYF
TGCAGTGCTAGAGTGACAGGTCCGGAGACCCAGTACTTC
>few|TRBD1|TRBJ1-2|TRBV29-1|12
CSAEPGGYGYTF
TGCAGCGCGGAACCAGGGGGCTATGGCTACACCTTC
>few|NA|TRBJ1-4|TRBV9|16
CASSVAGGGTNEKLFF
TGTGCCAGCAGCGTAGCTGGGGGCGGCACTAATGAAAAACTGTTTTTT
>many|NA|TRBJ1-5|TRBV12-3/TRBV12-4|15
CASSLEKLSNQPQHF
TGTGCCAGCAGTTTAGAGAAACTTAGCAATCAGCCCCAGCATTTT
>NA|NA|TRBJ1-3|TRBV5-1|16
CASSLRSGQDGNTIYF
TGCGCCAGCAGCTTGAGGAGTGGGCAGGATGGAAACACCATATATTTT
>few|NA|TRBJ1-2|TRBV7-2|13
CASGLYGVYGYTF
TGTGCCAGCGGCTTATACGGGGTCTATGGCTACACCTTC
>many|NA|TRBJ1-4|TRBV11-2|14
CASSLLVGNEKLFF
TGTGCCAGCAGCTTGCTGGTAGGGAATGAAAAACTGTTTTTT
>few|TRBD1|TRBJ1-6|TRBV15|15
CATSTDRKGGSPLHF
TGTGCCACCAGCACGGACAGAAAAGGGGGCTCACCCCTCCACTTT
>NA|NA|TRBJ1-4|TRBV6-2/TRBV6-3|14
CASSYRGWYEKLFF
TGTGCCAGCAGTTACAGGGGTTGGTATGAAAAACTGTTTTTT
>NA|NA|TRBJ1-5|TRBV20-1|13
CSVRGRENQPQHF
TGCAGTGTCCGAGGGAGGGAGAATCAGCCCCAGCATTTT
>few|NA|TRBJ2-5|TRBV3-1|13
CASSQDFRETQYF
TGTGCCAGCAGCCAAGATTTTAGAGAGACCCAGTACTTC